This TCR beta chain stems from a study of blood T cell repertoires in COVID-19 (dated by TCRdb to the early 2020s). Some background on the complete study: The collaborator samples originated in the United States, Italy and Spain and spanned the acute and convalescent phases of COVID-19. The prospective study material was composed of cDNA or gDNA derived from T cells, B-cell-depleted T cells, or PBMCs. Subjects who had been exposed to COVID-19, were actively infected with it, or had recovered from it provided the deeply sampled blood TCRbeta repertoires that made up the dataset. The repertoires were made available in a free public database intended to serve as a resource for research on the immune response to SARS-CoV-2. The samples were drawn from the first 160 participants of the ongoing ImmuneRACE study and from 1,254 subjects provided by 6 global collaborators. A de-identified subject ID, COVID-19 status, age in years and sex were almost always included in the sample metadata. Where available, HLA class I and class II types were obtained from metadata supplied by the sample provider rather than from assay-based typing.

V loses 1 base, J loses 8 bases, and the germline ends lie 11 bases apart. Based on the germline V gene (reference sequence), the CDR1 and CDR2 sequences are SEHNR and FQNEAQ. Including cysteine and phenylalanine, the CDR3 has 14 amino acids. Only the CDR3 region is kept as DNA, spanning 42 bases read in frame from base 1. Here is what the overall study found, with its caveats: The amount of clinical and demographic metadata varied by source and participant and was provided uncurated.

Enrolling through a virtual design, the prospective study's participants ranged in age from roughly 18 to 95 years and lived across 24 United States geographic areas. In the prospective study, cohorts were assigned on the basis of participant-reported clinical history obtained from a screening survey and a study questionnaire. In the prospective study, whole blood, serum and a nasopharyngeal or oropharyngeal swab were collected from each participant by mobile phlebotomists. Prospective study participants could optionally give additional blood draws and questionnaires over an approximately 2-month period. Before DNA extraction, blood samples from the prospective study were shipped at room temperature or frozen. In regard to this clone: Its antigen remains undetermined. Base qualities are missing; no much larger clone stands one base away.

The immunoSEQ Assay, a bias-controlled multiplex PCR, was used to amplify TCRbeta CDR3 regions from genomic DNA. Concerning the study's data processing: Nucleated cell counts per sample were estimated from amplification of reference gene primers within the assay. To quantify the absolute abundance of each unique TCRbeta CDR3 rearrangement, sequence reads were collapsed and filtered. Productive Simpson clonality was computed per sample as the square root of Simpson's diversity index over productive rearrangements. TCRdb provides this immuneACCESS table in a form limited to in-frame rearrangements. Some clones are lacking; in checked studies, under half of them reflect an unresolved V gene, and why the rest are absent is not known. That table is the source of V, J and clone size, and D and trimming were worked out from the DNA. The sample table lists tens of thousands of clones, roughly 80% of them with a count of one. The ten biggest clones cover less than 4.5% of the sample.

The sequence joins TRBV7-9 to TRBJ1-4; the D gene is perhaps TRBD1, from 5 matching bases. Sequenced material: PBMCs or T cells enriched from blood (not recorded which). The TCR sequence derives from a woman aged 40-49 years with acute COVID-19. CDR3 protein: CASSLGQGGEKLFF. DNA sequence: TGTGCCAGCAGCTTAGGGCAGGGAGGGGAAAAACTGTTTTTT.